This T cell receptor beta chain derives from a study of T-cell reconstitution after alpha-beta-depleted transplantation in children (dated by TCRdb to 2016 to 2017). The study in broad terms: Using TCR repertoire profiling, the study quantitatively followed how T-cell immune reconstitution unfolded in children after TCRalphabeta/CD19-depleted allogeneic hematopoietic cell transplantation.

Library construction relied on PCR. Sequenced using an Illumina HiSeq 2500. Molecular barcoding was employed in the preparation of TCR libraries, with unique molecular identifiers being used to normalize TCRbeta repertoire quantification. The raw public data were reprocessed by TCRdb itself: fastp quality trimming at Q25, MiXCR clonotype calling, in-frame beta chains only. A single entry per CDR3 protein holds the most common genes and DNA from its merged rows. Recorded for this sample are hundreds of thousands of distinct CDR3 sequences; about 15% of them occurred a single time. Around 0.96% of the sample is held by the ten biggest clonotypes. This clonotype was picked up many times. No cognate antigen has been identified for it. No quality values exist for individual bases; no much larger clone is one base distant. In the germline V gene, CDR1 corresponds to MNHEY and CDR2 to SVGAGI. Including cysteine and phenylalanine, the CDR3 has 14 amino acids. The CDR3 DNA has 42 bases and is translated from base 1. V loses 2 bases, J loses 4 bases, and the germline ends lie 11 bases apart.

The chain was built from TRBV6-5 and TRBJ2-5, with TRBD1 tentatively as D gene (5 bases match). The origin of this receptor is a human donor who donated a stem cell graft to a child with acute myeloid leukemia. This sample comprised PBMCs from the stem cell graft donor, obtained from the stem cell graft. The CDR3 region reads CASSYTRVPETQYF. The nucleotide sequence reads TGTGCCAGCAGTTACACCAGGGTCCCAGAGACCCAGTACTTC.